The source of this T cell receptor (beta chain) is a study of blood T cell repertoires in COVID-19. Generated by immunoSEQ multiplex PCR, the TCRdb table keeps only in-frame clones and is missing some. The sample holds almost 250,000 clones, roughly 85% seen once. Ages ranged from about 18 to 89 years, with residence in 24 US areas. Donors were grouped by their self-reported clinical history. The germline gives CDR1 SGHTA, CDR2 FQGNSA. The CDR3 is 14 amino acids. Trimming cost V 4 bases and J 4 bases; bases outside gene matches: 5. The chain combines TRBV7-2 with TRBJ1-1; 8 positions match TRBD1. Sequenced material: PBMCs or T cells enriched from blood (not recorded which). The source of this sequence is a woman in her forties or fifties with acute COVID-19. CDR3 nucleotide sequence: TGTGCCAGCAGCTGGGCAGGGGGCGGCACTGAAGCTTTCTTT. The encoded protein is CASSWAGGGTEAFF.